The 2 T cell receptor beta chains listed next were all sequenced from one sample in a study of CD8+ T cells in alopecia areata. Extracted from the samples, RNA was reverse transcribed into cDNA to serve as the sequencing template. Only in-frame clones appear in the TCRdb table, and some are missing; sequencing was by immunoSEQ multiplex PCR. The profile shows 160,000 or so clones, 45% to 55% of them singletons. Sequencing used CD8+ T cells sorted from blood, obtained at week 0. The source of these receptors is a human donor with alopecia areata.

This rearrangement joins TRBV7-9 to TRBJ1-1; a possible D gene is TRBD1 (6 bases). Germline values: CDR1 SEHNR, CDR2 FQNEAQ (reference sequence). The CDR3 length is 15 residues. The germline V and J ends were trimmed by 3 bases and 6 bases, with 17 bases remaining between them. Written as DNA, the CDR3 is TGTGCCAGCAGCTTTGGAAGGGGGGATTACGCTGAAGCTTTCTTT. Encoded protein: CASSFGRGDYAEAFF.

This chain connects TRBV13 to TRBJ2-5; D not certain. CDR1 and CDR2 from the germline V gene are PRHDT and FYEKMQ (reference sequence). Trimming cost V 0 bases and J 2 bases, with 7 bases left between them. The CDR3 length is 14 residues. CDR3 bases: TGTGCCAGCAGCTTAGGAATGGGGCAAGAGACCCAGTACTTC. Translation gives CASSLGMGQETQYF.